This T cell receptor (beta chain) was sequenced for a study of T-cell reconstitution after alpha-beta-depleted transplantation in children. Study-level results: Expanded graft clones, several hundred of them, were reportedly the source of alpha-beta T cells about two months after transplant. Newly produced T cells mostly accounted for T-cell counts and diversity one year post-transplant. The high TCRbeta diversity at day 60 in some patients came from surviving recipient T cells and thymic progenitors.

In the case of this clonotype: Its antigen is not identified.

TCRbeta library construction was performed incorporating unique molecular identifiers. Using its own MiXCR run on the PCR reads, TCRdb lists one record per CDR3 protein. The table lists about 220,000 distinct CDR3 sequences, over 15% of them singletons. This CDR3 has 15 residues. Germline lookup yields CDR1 MDHEN and CDR2 SYDVKM. V lost 6 bases and J lost 5; bases outside the gene matches: 6. V and J are TRBV28 and TRBJ2-2; TRBD1 aligns across 10 bases. This TCR came from a male patient aged 2-15 years who had a stem cell transplant for acute lymphoblastic leukemia, so the T cells may come from the graft donor. The source material was PBMCs, mostly from graft donor cells, sampled 360 days after TCRalphabeta/CD19-depleted stem cell transplant. In nucleotides, the CDR3 is TGTGCCAGCAGCTCGGACAGGGGGAGGACCGGGGAGCTGTTTTTT. Translated, it gives CASSSDRGRTGELFF.